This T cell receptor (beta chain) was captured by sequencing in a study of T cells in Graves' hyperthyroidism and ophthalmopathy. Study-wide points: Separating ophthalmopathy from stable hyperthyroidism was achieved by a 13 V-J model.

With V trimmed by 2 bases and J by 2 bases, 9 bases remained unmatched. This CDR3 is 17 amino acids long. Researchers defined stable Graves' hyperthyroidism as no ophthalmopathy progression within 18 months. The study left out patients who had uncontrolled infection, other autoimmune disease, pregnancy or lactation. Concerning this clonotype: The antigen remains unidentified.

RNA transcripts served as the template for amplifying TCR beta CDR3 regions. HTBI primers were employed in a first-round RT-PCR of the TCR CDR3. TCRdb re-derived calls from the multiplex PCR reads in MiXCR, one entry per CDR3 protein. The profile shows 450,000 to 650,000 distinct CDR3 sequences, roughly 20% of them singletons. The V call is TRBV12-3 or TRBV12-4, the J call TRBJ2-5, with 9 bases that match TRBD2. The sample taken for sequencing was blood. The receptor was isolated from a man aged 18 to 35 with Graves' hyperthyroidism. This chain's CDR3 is CASSLILLTSGQETQYF. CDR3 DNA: TGTGCCAGCAGTTTAATTTTGTTGACTAGCGGACAAGAGACCCAGTACTTC.